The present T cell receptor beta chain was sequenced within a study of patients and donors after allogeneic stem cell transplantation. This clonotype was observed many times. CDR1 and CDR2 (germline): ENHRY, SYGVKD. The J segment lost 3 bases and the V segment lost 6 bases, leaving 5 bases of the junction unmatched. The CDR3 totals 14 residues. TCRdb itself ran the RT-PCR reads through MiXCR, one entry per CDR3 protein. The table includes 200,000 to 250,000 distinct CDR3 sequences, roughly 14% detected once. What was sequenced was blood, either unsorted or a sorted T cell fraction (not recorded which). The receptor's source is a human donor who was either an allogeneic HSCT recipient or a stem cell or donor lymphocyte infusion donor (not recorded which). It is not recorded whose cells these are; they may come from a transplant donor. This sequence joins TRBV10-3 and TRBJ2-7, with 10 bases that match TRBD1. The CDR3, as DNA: TGTGCCATCAGGACAGGGGGCGGGAGCTACGAGCAGTACTTC. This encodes CAIRTGGGSYEQYF.